The 23 T cell receptor beta chains below were found in one sample sequenced in a study of blood T cell repertoires in COVID-19. Clones were sequenced by immunoSEQ multiplex PCR, and TCRdb holds only the in-frame ones, with some missing. The sample yields about 300,000 clones, 85% seen once. The source material was PBMCs or T cells enriched from blood (not recorded which). The receptors originated from a woman aged 50 to 65 who had recovered from COVID-19.

This chain joins TRBV25-1 and TRBJ2-7; 7 bases map to TRBD1. The J segment lost 7 bases and the V segment lost 4 bases, leaving 7 bases of the junction unmatched. Germline assignment: CDR1 MGHDK and CDR2 SYGVNS. The CDR3 is made up of 13 amino acids. The CDR3 reads CASSGRTGKEQYF. CDR3 DNA sequence: TGTGCCAGCAGTGGCAGGACAGGCAAGGAGCAGTACTTC.

The chain has TRBV5-6 and TRBJ2-3, with 7 positions matching TRBD1. The V gene end was trimmed by 7 bases and the J gene end by 2 bases; junction bases not matched to a gene: 7. The CDR3 runs 14 residues. Germline V gene lookup returns CDR1 SGHDT and CDR2 YYEEEE. The CDR3 is CASSTTGNTDTQYF. The CDR3 bases are TGTGCCAGCTCGACGACAGGGAACACAGATACGCAGTATTTT.

The rearrangement joins TRBV28 to TRBJ1-1, with 9 bases aligning to TRBD1. CDR3 size: 15 residues. The germline gives CDR1 MDHEN, CDR2 SYDVKM. V gave up 5 bases and J gave up 6 bases; unmatched junction bases: 10. In nucleotides, the CDR3 is TGTGCCAGCAGTATAGTACAGGGGGCTTTACCTGAAGCTTTCTTT. This translates into CASSIVQGALPEAFF.

J is TRBJ1-3 and V is TRBV11-2; D possibly corresponds to TRBD1 (6 bases). The CDR3 is 15 amino acids. Germline V CDR1 and CDR2: SGHAT, FQNNGV. V dropped 3 bases and J dropped 2 bases, with 11 bases sitting between them. In DNA form, the CDR3 reads TGTGCCAGCAGCTTTACAGGGAAGGCTGGAAACACCATATATTTT. Translated: CASSFTGKAGNTIYF.

This chain links TRBV28 with TRBJ1-1; 7 nucleotides match TRBD1. Trimming took 5 bases from V and 4 from J; bases not matched to a gene: 7. This CDR3 has 14 residues. Germline CDR1 and CDR2: MDHEN and SYDVKM. CDR3 DNA: TGTGCCAGCAGTCTCCGGACAGGAATCACTGAAGCTTTCTTT. It is translated as CASSLRTGITEAFF.

The CDR3 protein is CASSAGRLGGTDTQYF. The CDR3 coding sequence is TGTGCCAGCAGCGCGGGAAGACTAGGTGGAACGGATACGCAGTATTTT. V gene TRBV9 combines with J gene TRBJ2-3; possibly TRBD2 for D (6 bases). This CDR3 spans 16 amino acids. V lost 3 bases and J lost 6, with 20 bases in between. The V gene's germline CDR1 is SGDLS and CDR2 YYNGEE.

This chain joins TRBV10-3 and TRBJ2-5; no firm D call. Germline CDR1 is ENHRY and CDR2 is SYGVKD. V was pared by 7 bases and J by 5 bases, with 14 bases between. This CDR3 contains 13 residues. The CDR3 sequence is CAITERVGETQYF. CDR3 coding DNA: TGTGCCATCACGGAGAGAGTCGGGGAGACCCAGTACTTC.

This CDR3 reads CACPGTGWLLWAFF. DNA of the CDR3: TGTGCCTGTCCCGGGACAGGGTGGCTTTTATGGGCTTTCTTT. The V and J genes are TRBV30 and TRBJ1-1; 9 bases match TRBD1. The CDR3 runs 14 residues. CDR1 is GTSNPN, CDR2 SVGIG, per germline (reference sequence). J was trimmed by 11 bases and V by 6 bases; bases with no gene match: 16.

The J gene is TRBJ1-6, the V gene TRBV9, with D tentatively TRBD1 (6 bases). This CDR3 spans 15 amino acids. V lost 1 base and J lost 7, with 12 bases in between. Germline CDR1 and CDR2: SGDLS and YYNGEE. For the CDR3, the DNA is TGTGCCAGCAGCGTACTCGGACAGCTCAATTCACCCCTCCACTTT. It encodes CASSVLGQLNSPLHF.

In regard to this clone: The same CDR3 also results from other DNA sequences found in this sample. The chain recombines TRBV3-1 (or the pseudogene TRBV3-2) with TRBJ1-3; no reliable D call. This CDR3 is built from 14 residues. V was shortened by 2 bases and J by 2 bases, with 7 bases between the two germline ends. Germline CDR1 reads LGHDT; CDR2 reads YNNKEL (reference sequence). The CDR3 nucleotides read TGTGCCAGCAGCCAACTGACTGCTGGAAACACCATATATTTT. Its protein product is CASSQLTAGNTIYF.

The rearrangement links TRBV18 to TRBJ1-4, with 9 positions matching TRBD1. Germline CDR1 and CDR2: KGHSH and LQKENI. This CDR3 comprises 15 residues. The J segment lost 7 bases and the V segment lost 6 bases, leaving 9 bases of the junction unmatched. The CDR3 loop reads CASSPTTGGVEKLFF. CDR3 sequence (DNA): TGTGCCAGCTCCCCGACGACAGGGGGGGTTGAAAAACTGTTTTTT.

The J gene is TRBJ2-5, the V gene TRBV7-8; D not certain. V was clipped by 0 bases and J by 3 bases, with 8 bases between them. There are 14 residues in the CDR3. CDR1 is SGHVS, CDR2 FQNEAQ, per germline. This CDR3 reads CASSLAAAEETQYF. CDR3 nucleotide sequence: TGTGCCAGCAGCTTAGCTGCGGCCGAAGAGACCCAGTACTTC.

This chain uses TRBV10-3 with TRBJ1-1, with 10 bases that match TRBD1. CDR1 and CDR2 (germline): ENHRY, SYGVKD. This CDR3 comprises 15 residues. The V gene end was trimmed by 6 bases and the J gene end by 5 bases; junction bases not matched to a gene: 9. This CDR3 is CAISRDRGRGTEAFF. CDR3 DNA: TGTGCCATCAGCAGGGACAGGGGAAGAGGGACTGAAGCTTTCTTT.

V and J are TRBV5-4 and TRBJ2-7; 10 bases fit TRBD2. The CDR3 extends over 14 amino acids. Germline CDR1 SGHNT, CDR2 YYREEE (reference sequence). Trimming took 5 bases from V and 5 from J; bases not matched to a gene: 7. The CDR3 here is CASRPAGTSDEQYF. The CDR3 nucleotides are TGTGCCAGCAGACCGGCCGGGACTAGCGACGAGCAGTACTTC.

This rearrangement joins TRBV10-1 to TRBJ1-1, with TRBD1 identical over 7 bases. The V segment lost 7 bases and the J segment 6 bases; nucleotides outside the gene matches: 8. CDR3 length equals 13 residues. CDR1 is WNHNN, CDR2 SYGVQD, per germline (reference sequence). The CDR3 bases are TGCGCCAGCAAGAGGGGGCGAGGGTCTGAAGCTTTCTTT. Translating gives CASKRGRGSEAFF.

The chain uses TRBV5-1 and TRBJ2-5, with 9 bases identical to TRBD1. The V and J ends lost 4 bases and 5 bases, in that order; junction bases with no gene match: 3. The CDR3 is 13 amino acids. The germline V gene has CDR1 SGHRS and CDR2 YFSETQ. CDR3 in DNA: TGCGCCAGCAGCACAGGGGGCCGGGAGACCCAGTACTTC. It encodes CASSTGGRETQYF.

The chain has TRBV11-3 and TRBJ2-5; a weak D match, TRBD1 (6 bases). Trimming cost V 5 bases and J 5 bases, with 18 bases left between them. This CDR3 is 15 amino acids long. Germline-derived CDR1 and CDR2 are SGHNT and YENEEA. DNA of the CDR3: TGTGCCAGCAGCCTCACTAGGGGGAGATCTGAGACCCAGTACTTC. Amino acid sequence: CASSLTRGRSETQYF.

The genes are TRBV10-3 and TRBJ2-7, with 8 positions matching TRBD2. This CDR3 spans 12 amino acids. Germline CDR1 is ENHRY and CDR2 is SYGVKD. Trimming removed 8 bases from V and 2 bases from J; junction bases left unmatched: 2. CDR3 protein: CAISGGAYEQYF. The CDR3 bases are TGTGCCATCTCGGGGGGGGCCTACGAGCAGTACTTC.

The chain is built from TRBV28 and TRBJ1-6; perhaps TRBD1 as D (5 bases). Trimming pared 6 bases from V and 6 bases from J, leaving 6 bases between. The CDR3 is 12 residues long. Germline CDR1 is MDHEN and CDR2 is SYDVKM. The CDR3 protein is CASSRANSPLHF. The DNA of the CDR3 is TGTGCCAGCAGCAGGGCTAATTCACCCCTCCACTTT.

The genes are TRBV4-3 and TRBJ2-3; D remains ambiguous. V was pared by 2 bases and J by 5 bases, with 14 bases between. Germline CDR1 LGHNA, CDR2 YSLEER. This CDR3 region has 15 residues. CDR3 DNA: TGCGCCAGCAGCCAAACGACGGCGGCCCAAGATACGCAGTATTTT. Residues: CASSQTTAAQDTQYF.

The CDR3 here is CASRSTGINQPQHF. The CDR3 DNA sequence: TGTGCCAGCAGATCGACAGGGATTAATCAGCCCCAGCATTTT. The rearrangement uses TRBV28 and TRBJ1-5, with TRBD1 matching 7 bases. Trimming cost V 6 bases and J 4 bases; bases outside gene matches: 6. The CDR3 length is 14 residues. Per the germline V gene, CDR1 is MDHEN and CDR2 is SYDVKM.

This clone showed up just once. The chain has TRBV3-1 (or the pseudogene TRBV3-2) and TRBJ2-7, with no clear D. The CDR3 sequence is 13 residues long. CDR1 is LGHDT and CDR2 is YNNKEL in the germline V gene (reference sequence). V was clipped by 3 bases and J by 6 bases, with 12 bases between them. The CDR3 DNA reads TGTGCCAGCAGCCAGTCTACCTCCGTCGAGCAGTACTTC. Translating gives CASSQSTSVEQYF.

The J gene is TRBJ2-7, the V gene TRBV4-3; D is possibly TRBD1 (5 bases). The CDR3 runs to 15 residues. With 2 bases removed from V and 9 bases from J, the gap between germline ends came to 20 bases. The germline V gene has CDR1 LGHNA and CDR2 YSLEER. The CDR3, as DNA: TGCGCCAGCAGCCAAACTCGTTCGACAGTCCAATCGCAGTACTTC. Its protein is CASSQTRSTVQSQYF.